A selection of T cell receptor beta chains follows, all from one sample in a study of cytomegalovirus exposure and HLA in healthy donors. Repertoires were generated with immunoSEQ multiplex PCR, while TCRdb's copy carries only in-frame clones and drops some. The data contain 110,000 or so clones, 82% of them singletons. The sample was PBMCs. The receptors derive from a woman younger than 35 in good health and CMV-seronegative. The CDR3 runs from the conserved cysteine through the conserved F or W. D genes are given only for firm matches. Rows give clone size only sometimes, using once, few, many, or a class for an expanded clone.

j_call d_call clone_size cdr3_length v_call cdr3_nt cdr3_aa
TRBJ1-4 - - 16 TRBV5-5 TGTGCCAGCAGCTTGGATTGGGCTGCAACTAATGAAAAACTGTTTTTT CASSLDWAATNEKLFF
TRBJ1-1 TRBD1 - 15 TRBV27 TGTGCCAGCAGTCCAGGACAGGGCGTGAACACTGAAGCTTTCTTT CASSPGQGVNTEAFF
TRBJ2-3 - - 15 TRBV4-3 TGCGCCAGCAGCCAAGACGTACAGAGCACAGATACGCAGTATTTT CASSQDVQSTDTQYF
TRBJ1-2 - - 13 TRBV19 TGTGCCAGTAGTATTAGGGGCGACTATGGCTACACCTTC CASSIRGDYGYTF
TRBJ2-6 - once 19 TRBV9 TGTGCCAGCAGCGTAGCTTCACAGACCCCGCGCTCTGGGGCCAACGTCCTGACTTTC CASSVASQTPRSGANVLTF
TRBJ1-2 - - 13 TRBV2 TGTGCCAGCAGTGAATCGACTCCTTATGGCTACACCTTC CASSESTPYGYTF
TRBJ1-2 - - 15 TRBV19 TGTGCCAGTAGTACTCAGACAGACACTAACTATGGCTACACCTTC CASSTQTDTNYGYTF
TRBJ1-1 - - 15 TRBV7-2 TGTGCCAGCAGCTTAGCAAGAGGAACCGCGGAGGAAGCTTTCTTT CASSLARGTAEEAFF
TRBJ2-2 - - 15 TRBV29-1 TGCAGCGTTGATCTACCGGGACTGGGGACCGGGGAGCTGTTTTTT CSVDLPGLGTGELFF
TRBJ1-1 TRBD1 once 15 TRBV5-4 TGTGCCAGCAGCTTGGCCGGGACAGGGGGAGGTGAAGCTTTCTTT CASSLAGTGGGEAFF
TRBJ2-1 - - 13 TRBV4-2 TGTGCCAGCAGCCAAGTAGGGGGCAATGAGCAGTTCTTC CASSQVGGNEQFF
TRBJ2-7 - few 14 TRBV27 TGTGCCAGCAGTTCACAGGGAGTAGGCCACGAGCAGTACTTC CASSSQGVGHEQYF
TRBJ2-7 - - 11 TRBV19 TGTGCCAGTAGCCGCGGGTACGAGCAGTACTTC CASSRGYEQYF
TRBJ2-1 TRBD2 once 19 TRBV5-4 TGTGCCAGCAGCTTTGGTCTAGCGGGGGGGGTCGGCATAAACAATGAGCAGTTCTTC CASSFGLAGGVGINNEQFF
TRBJ1-4 - - 14 TRBV2 TGTGCCAGCACTTCGGACAGAAGAAGAGAAAAACTGTTTTTT CASTSDRRREKLFF
TRBJ2-1 TRBD2 - 15 TRBV4-3 TGCGCCAGCAGCCCGGCGGGGGATTCCTACAATGAGCAGTTCTTC CASSPAGDSYNEQFF
TRBJ1-1 TRBD1 - 13 TRBV19 TGTGCCAGTAGTATCCAGGGGGCGACTGAAGCTTTCTTT CASSIQGATEAFF
TRBJ1-1 - - 12 TRBV29-1 TGCAGCGTCCGAAACGGGGACACTGAAGCTTTCTTT CSVRNGDTEAFF
TRBJ2-5 - - 16 TRBV9 TGTGCCAGCAGCGGAGAATCTGGACAGCTCCAAGAGACCCAGTACTTC CASSGESGQLQETQYF
TRBJ1-4 - - 11 TRBV5-3 TGTGCCAGGACTCTGTCGGAAAAACTGTTTTTT CARTLSEKLFF
TRBJ2-1 TRBD1 few 16 TRBV9 TGTGCCAGCAGCGCCAGCCCAAAATTAACGGGACAGAAACAGTTCTTC CASSASPKLTGQKQFF
TRBJ2-3 TRBD2 - 15 TRBV14 TGTGCCAGCAGCCTAGAACTAGCGGAGTCAGATACGCAGTATTTT CASSLELAESDTQYF
TRBJ2-5 TRBD1 - 15 TRBV5-1 TGCGCCAGCAGCTACAATACAGGGGACCAAGAGACCCAGTACTTC CASSYNTGDQETQYF
TRBJ1-1 TRBD1 - 15 TRBV4-1 TGCGCCAGCCGCCCTGGACAGGGACTATCTACTGAAGCTTTCTTT CASRPGQGLSTEAFF